This TCR beta chain stems from a study of glioma-infiltrating T cells after dendritic cell vaccination. V dropped 6 bases and J dropped 3; count of bases not matched to a gene: 9. Germline values: CDR1 MDHEN, CDR2 SYDVKM. The CDR3 has 15 residues. Up to about 2 ug genomic DNA was used for TCRB CDR3 amplification. Repertoires were generated with immunoSEQ multiplex PCR, while TCRdb's copy carries only in-frame clones and drops some. Of 20,000 to 25,000 clones detected, 79% appear once; the ten largest clones hold around 36%. Only patients with spare fresh-frozen tumor and over two years of follow-up were included. Isocitrate dehydrogenase mutation was absent in all glioblastoma patients.

This clonotype was obtained from a human donor with glioblastoma. The chain combines TRBV28 with TRBJ2-7, with 9 bases fitting TRBD2. Here the sequenced sample was blood, taken before dendritic cell vaccination. This chain's CDR3 is CASSTSGTSSYEQYF. DNA of the CDR3: TGTGCCAGCAGCACATCCGGGACTAGCAGCTACGAGCAGTACTTC.